The 18 T cell receptor beta chains reported below all come from one sample, sequenced in a study of blood T cells in healthy people across ages. Then a second PCR, running about 6 to 12 cycles, was carried out with a sample-barcoded 5' primer and a J-beta primer mix. TCRdb ran MiXCR on the 5' RACE reads and lists one entry per CDR3 protein. This sample has about 620,000 distinct CDR3 sequences, with over 40% found just once. Material for sequencing was blood. The receptors originated from a woman older than 75 in good health.

As regards this clonotype: A read error may account for a junction end that differs from germline. The chain joins TRBV4-2 to TRBJ2-1, with D unresolved. Germline V gene sequence: CDR1 LGHNA, CDR2 YNFKEQ. The CDR3 loop spans 12 amino acids. For the CDR3, the DNA is TGTGTCAGCAGCCAACTGTCCGACGAGCAGTTCTTC. Translating it yields CVSSQLSDEQFF.

This chain uses TRBV12-3 or TRBV12-4 with TRBJ2-2; D is undetermined. CDR3 length: 14 amino acids. The V end lost 7 bases, the J end lost 0 bases, and 9 bases lay between the germline ends. The CDR3 protein is CASTTVANTGELFF. The CDR3 DNA reads as TGTGCCAGCACTACAGTCGCGAACACCGGGGAGCTGTTTTTT.

This clonotype is a singleton in its sample. The chain joins TRBV10-3 to TRBJ2-5; 9 positions agree with TRBD1. TRBJ2-7 explains the end of the DNA better; the J call may be wrong. CDR3 size: 13 residues. The germline V gene encodes CDR1 ENHRY and CDR2 SYGVKD. The CDR3 protein is CATRPGQGYEQYF. DNA for the CDR3: TGTGCCACCCGACCGGGACAGGGTTACGAGCAGTACTTC.

The chain couples TRBV11-2 to TRBJ2-7; TRBD1 might be the D (5 bases). The CDR3 is made up of 16 amino acids. The germline gives CDR1 SGHAT, CDR2 FQNNGV. V was pared by 5 bases and J by 0 bases, with 17 bases between. As DNA, the CDR3 is TGTGCCAGCAGCGATCCTCTCAGGGTTAGCTCCTACGAGCAGTACTTC. It yields the protein CASSDPLRVSSYEQYF. Variable domain in full (rest from reference TRBV11-2 and TRBJ2-7): EAGVAQSPRYKIIEKRQSVAFWCNPISGHATLYWYQQILGQGPKLLIQFQNNGVVDDSQLPKDRFSAERLKGVDSTLKIQPAKLEDSAVYLCASSDPLRVSSYEQYFGPGTRLTVT.

With regard to this clonotype: This could be a read error, since a much larger clone is one nucleotide away. The gene calls are TRBV3-1 and TRBJ2-7; the D gene is possibly TRBD1 (5 bases). V lost 5 bases, J lost 6 bases, and 17 bases lay in between. The germline gives CDR1 LGHDT, CDR2 YNNKEL (reference sequence). The CDR3 has 14 residues. CDR3 sequence reads: CASSYAPQGSEQYF. CDR3 sequence (DNA): TGTGCCAGCAGCTACGCTCCTCAGGGTTCCGAGCAGTACTTC.

The chain is built from TRBV29-1 and TRBJ1-4, with 8 bases fitting TRBD1. CDR3 length: 14 amino acids. Per the germline V gene, CDR1 is SQVTM and CDR2 is ANQGSEA. Losses at the gene ends were 7 bases for V and 7 bases for J; bases not matched to a gene: 11. The CDR3 is CSGRIRDRSEKLFF. In DNA, the CDR3 is TGCAGCGGAAGGATCCGGGACAGGAGTGAAAAACTGTTTTTT.

This clonotype has only a few counts. This sequence joins TRBV28 and TRBJ2-2; a weak D match, TRBD2 (6 bases). Germline V gene lookup returns CDR1 MDHEN and CDR2 SYDVKM. V was clipped by 3 bases and J by 1 base, with 15 bases between them. The CDR3 length is 17 residues. CDR3 bases: TGTGCCAGCAGTTTTGAGGAGGGGCTGAGGAACACCGGGGAGCTGTTTTTT. Its translation: CASSFEEGLRNTGELFF.

The sample holds many counts of this clonotype. The V and J genes are TRBV7-9 and TRBJ2-1, with D unclear. Germline assignment: CDR1 SEHNR and CDR2 FQNEAQ (reference sequence). The CDR3 runs 12 residues. The germline V and J ends were trimmed by 5 bases and 5 bases, with 7 bases remaining between them. The CDR3 coding sequence is TGTGCCAGCAGCCCTGATAACAATGAGCAGTTCTTC. Amino acids: CASSPDNNEQFF.

A remark on this clonotype: A much larger clone lies a single base off, so this may be a read error. J is TRBJ2-7 and V is TRBV19; 9 bases line up with TRBD2. Germline V gives CDR1 LNHDA, CDR2 SQIVND (reference sequence). The CDR3 has 16 residues. The CDR3 sequence is CVSSKATSGFPYEQYF. DNA for the CDR3: TGTGTCAGTAGTAAGGCGACTAGCGGATTCCCCTACGAGCAGTACTTC.

In its sample, this clonotype was seen many times. The rearrangement links TRBV5-1 to TRBJ1-2; 8 bases are shared with TRBD1. Germline trimming cut 4 bases from V and 9 bases from J; bases unmatched to any gene: 11. The CDR3 contains 14 residues. Germline lookup yields CDR1 SGHRS and CDR2 YFSETQ. CDR3 in DNA: TGCGCCAGCAGCCGACTAACACAGGGGGAGAGCTACACCTTC. The encoded protein is CASSRLTQGESYTF.

The sample holds many counts of this clonotype. The J gene is TRBJ2-1, the V gene TRBV11-2; 7 bases match TRBD2. The CDR3 consists of 15 residues. Looked up from germline, CDR1 is SGHAT and CDR2 is FQNNGV. V shed 0 bases and J 8 bases; nucleotides not matched to a gene: 7. The CDR3 nucleotides read TGTGCCAGCAGCTTAGAGGGACTACCTGCCCATGAGCAGTTCTTC. It yields the protein CASSLEGLPAHEQFF.

This clonotype was counted ten times or more. The J gene is TRBJ2-3, the V gene TRBV29-1; maybe TRBD2 (5 bases). Germline CDR1 reads SQVTM; CDR2 reads ANQGSEA. V lost 6 bases and J lost 2, with 9 bases in between. This CDR3 is 12 amino acids long. The CDR3 DNA sequence: TGCAGCGTGGCTAGCTCCACAGATACGCAGTATTTT. Translating it yields CSVASSTDTQYF.

In this sample, this clonotype turned up a few times. V is TRBV6-1 and J is TRBJ1-2, with D unclear. V shed 11 bases and J shed 6 bases, with 16 bases lying between them. The CDR3 loop spans 12 amino acids. Germline V gene sequence: CDR1 MNHNS, CDR2 SASEGT. CDR3 sequence: CAARPGINGYTF. DNA of the CDR3: TGTGCCGCTCGGCCGGGGATAAATGGCTACACCTTC.

V usage is TRBV20-1 and J usage is TRBJ1-4, with D perhaps TRBD1 (6 bases). The CDR3 totals 13 residues. Germline CDR1 reads DFQATT; CDR2 reads SNEGSKA (reference sequence). The V and J ends lost 2 bases and 6 bases respectively, with 10 bases between them. The CDR3: CSARLTGHEKLFF. The CDR3 nucleotides are TGCAGTGCTAGACTGACAGGACATGAAAAACTGTTTTTT.

Comment on this clonotype: A single base separates this from a much larger clone, so it may be a read error. The chain is built from TRBV5-1 and TRBJ2-7; TRBD1 matches 7 bases. This CDR3 spans 14 amino acids. The ends lost 7 bases at V and 1 base at J; junction bases unmatched: 8. Germline V CDR1 and CDR2: SGHRS, YFSETQ. The CDR3 is CASCQSTGSYEQYF. CDR3 nucleotides: TGCGCCAGCTGCCAATCGACAGGGTCCTACGAGCAGTACTTC.

As for this clonotype: It may be a read error: a sequence one base away is much more abundant. CDR3 residues: CASRDQGGTEAFF. The CDR3 DNA reads TGTGCCAGCAGGGATCAGGGGGGGACTGAAGCTTTCTTT. The chain is built from TRBV2 and TRBJ1-1, with TRBD1 matching 7 bases. The junction had 6 bases not matched to a gene; V was cut back by 6 bases and J by 5 bases. The CDR3 runs to 13 residues. Germline CDR1 SNHLY, CDR2 FYNNEI.

The rearrangement links TRBV5-1 to TRBJ2-2; D not resolved. Germline-derived CDR1 and CDR2 are SGHRS and YFSETQ. Deletions cut 1 base from V and 3 bases from J, with 7 bases between. The CDR3 is 14 residues long. CDR3 residues: CASSLRLDTGELFF. DNA of the CDR3: TGCGCCAGCAGCTTGCGGCTAGACACCGGGGAGCTGTTTTTT.

The rearrangement joins TRBV9 to TRBJ2-1; D is uncertain. The CDR3 has 13 residues. V lost 3 bases to trimming and J lost 2 bases, with 6 bases between them. Germline values: CDR1 SGDLS, CDR2 YYNGEE. For the CDR3, the DNA is TGTGCCAGCAGCGCCACCCCCTACAATGAGCAGTTCTTC. It encodes CASSATPYNEQFF.